This T cell receptor beta chain was retrieved from a study of shared clonotypes between healthy human individuals. Study findings and constraints: With few donors, the genetic and exposure-history diversity represented was limited.

On this clone itself: Its antigen is not identified.

V was clipped by 3 bases and J by 4 bases, with 8 bases between them. Per the germline V gene, CDR1 is SGHKS and CDR2 is YYEKEE (reference sequence). The CDR3 runs 13 residues. Several immunoSEQ plates received, in even portions, the genomic DNA of each subset. Replicate PCRs run on unsorted PBMC used about 300 ng DNA, which was 30,000 or so T cell genomes. This table comes from immunoSEQ multiplex PCR, and its TCRdb copy is limited to in-frame clones, with some not included. The sample carries under 600,000 clones, roughly 85% recorded once. Those who donated, Caucasian adults without exception, all lived in Nashville, Tennessee.

The sequencing sample was made of PBMCs. The TCR was taken from a woman between 40 and 55 years old in good health. Some clones in this sample may be carry-over from other donors' samples. J is TRBJ1-3 and V is TRBV5-5; possible D gene TRBD1, 6 bases. The CDR3 DNA follows: TGTGCCAGCAGCTCGGGACAAGGAAACACCATATATTTT. Its translation: CASSSGQGNTIYF.